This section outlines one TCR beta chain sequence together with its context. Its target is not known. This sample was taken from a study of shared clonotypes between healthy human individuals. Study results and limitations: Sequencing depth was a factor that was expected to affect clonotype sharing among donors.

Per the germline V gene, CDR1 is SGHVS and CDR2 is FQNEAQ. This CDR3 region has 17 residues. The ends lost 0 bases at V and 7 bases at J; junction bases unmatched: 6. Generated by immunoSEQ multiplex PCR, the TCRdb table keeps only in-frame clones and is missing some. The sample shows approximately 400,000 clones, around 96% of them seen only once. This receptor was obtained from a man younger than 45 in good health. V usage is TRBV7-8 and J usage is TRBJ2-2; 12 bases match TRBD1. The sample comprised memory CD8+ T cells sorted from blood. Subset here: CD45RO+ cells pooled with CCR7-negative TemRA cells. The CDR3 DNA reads TGTGCCAGCAGCTTAGCCCGGGACAGGGGGCGCTTCGGGGAGCTGTTTTTT. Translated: CASSLARDRGRFGELFF.